This T cell receptor beta chain was obtained from a study of T cells in Graves' hyperthyroidism and ophthalmopathy. Only one count was recorded for this clonotype. There were TCR beta CDR3 regions amplified from RNA transcripts. HTBI primers were the set used in a first-round RT-PCR of the TCR CDR3. Each CDR3 protein is one row after TCRdb ran MiXCR on the multiplex PCR reads. The table records under 650,000 distinct CDR3 sequences, 15% to 20% of them present only once. The clonotype was recovered from a woman aged 25 to 45 with Graves' hyperthyroidism. Sample: blood.

The CDR3 region is CATSVVRKNQPQHF. As DNA, the CDR3 is TGTGCCACCTCGGTTGTTCGAAAGAATCAGCCCCAGCATTTT. The chain recombines TRBV28 with TRBJ1-5; D not certain. The CDR3 extends over 14 amino acids. V was pared by 10 bases and J by 4 bases, with 17 bases between. Germline lookup yields CDR1 MDHEN and CDR2 SYDVKM.